A single sample gave rise to the 9 T cell receptor beta chains below, sequenced in a study of blood T cell repertoires in COVID-19. Profiled with immunoSEQ multiplex PCR; TCRdb holds only in-frame clones, not every one. The table has 90,000 to 120,000 clones, roughly nine tenths seen once. The sequencing input was peripheral blood. These receptor sequences come from a man aged 35 to 55 with active or convalescent COVID-19.

This rearrangement joins TRBV18 to TRBJ2-7; 11 bases are a match to TRBD1. J lost 6 bases, V lost 4 bases, and 8 bases had no gene match. The CDR3 sequence is 15 residues long. The V gene's germline CDR1 is KGHSH and CDR2 LQKENI. The CDR3 reads CASSLGWTGGLEQYF. The CDR3 DNA follows: TGTGCCAGCTCACTCGGCTGGACAGGGGGCCTCGAGCAGTACTTC.

The chain links TRBV4-1 to TRBJ1-6, with 8 positions matching TRBD1. The CDR3 totals 17 residues. CDR1 is MGHRA and CDR2 is YSYEKL in the germline V gene. V was clipped by 1 base and J by 8 bases; unmatched bases: 10. CDR3 sequence: CASSQVVTRGLDSPLHF. The CDR3, as DNA: TGCGCCAGCAGCCAAGTCGTCACCAGGGGGCTCGATTCACCCCTCCACTTT.

The chain employs TRBV19 and TRBJ2-7, with 7 bases identical to TRBD2. V shed 5 bases, J shed 6 bases, and the junction held 10 bases outside the gene matches. The germline V gene encodes CDR1 LNHDA and CDR2 SQIVND (reference sequence). The CDR3 totals 14 residues. The CDR3 loop is CASSSLAGEGEQYF. CDR3 coding DNA: TGTGCCAGTAGTTCTCTGGCGGGAGAAGGCGAGCAGTACTTC.

The chain couples TRBV5-1 to TRBJ1-5, with 7 bases lining up with TRBD1. The V gene's germline CDR1 is SGHRS and CDR2 YFSETQ. The trim removed 4 bases at V and 1 base at J, leaving 11 bases unmatched. This CDR3 region has 17 residues. CDR3 sequence reads: CASSERQGRDSNQPQHF. For the CDR3, the DNA is TGCGCCAGCAGCGAGAGACAGGGAAGGGACAGCAATCAGCCCCAGCATTTT.

This rearrangement joins TRBV29-1 to TRBJ1-1; no clear D. The V end lost 4 bases, the J end lost 1 base, and 13 bases lay between the germline ends. Looked up from germline, CDR1 is SQVTM and CDR2 is ANQGSEA. The CDR3 is 14 amino acids. The CDR3 DNA reads TGCAGCGTTGGCCCCGGGTACGGGAACACTGAAGCTTTCTTT. Amino acids: CSVGPGYGNTEAFF. Combining the CDR3 with reference TRBV29-1 and TRBJ1-1 gives the whole variable domain SAVISQKPSRDICQRGTSLTIQCQVDSQVTMMFWYRQQPGQSLTLIATANQGSEATYESGFVIDKFPISRPNLTFSTLTVSNMSPEDSSIYLCSVGPGYGNTEAFFGQGTRLTVV.

The chain has TRBV6-5 and TRBJ1-2; no definite D call. The CDR3 is 12 amino acids. Germline V gives CDR1 MNHEY, CDR2 SVGAGI. The V gene lost 5 bases and the J gene lost 9 bases, with 13 bases spanning the gap. Here the CDR3 DNA reads TGTGCCAGCAGTCTCGGGCCGGGGAGCTACACCTTC. This codes for CASSLGPGSYTF.

The genes are TRBV2 and TRBJ1-1, with a tentative D call TRBD1 (5 bases). CDR1 is SNHLY and CDR2 is FYNNEI in the germline V gene. The length of the CDR3 is 17 residues. V was shortened by 0 bases and J by 1 base, with 15 bases between the two germline ends. CDR3 in amino acids: CASSEAKTQRGNTEAFF. For the CDR3, the DNA is TGTGCCAGCAGTGAAGCGAAGACCCAAAGGGGGAACACTGAAGCTTTCTTT.

V is TRBV11-3 and J is TRBJ2-6, with 8 bases aligning to TRBD1. The CDR3 contains 17 residues. After removal of 0 bases from V and 2 bases from J, the junction contained 3 bases not matched to a gene. Germline loops: CDR1 SGHNT, CDR2 YENEEA. CDR3 in amino acids: CASSLDRTGTGANVLTF. Here the CDR3 DNA reads TGTGCCAGCAGCTTAGATCGGACAGGGACTGGGGCCAACGTCCTGACTTTC.

The rearrangement uses TRBV7-2 and TRBJ2-3; 10 bases agree with TRBD2. Losses at the gene ends were 5 bases for V and 0 bases for J; bases not matched to a gene: 5. This CDR3 is 16 amino acids long. CDR1 is SGHTA, CDR2 FQGNSA, per germline. The CDR3 reads CASSEGLAVSTDTQYF. The CDR3 bases are TGTGCCAGCAGCGAAGGACTAGCGGTTAGCACAGATACGCAGTATTTT.